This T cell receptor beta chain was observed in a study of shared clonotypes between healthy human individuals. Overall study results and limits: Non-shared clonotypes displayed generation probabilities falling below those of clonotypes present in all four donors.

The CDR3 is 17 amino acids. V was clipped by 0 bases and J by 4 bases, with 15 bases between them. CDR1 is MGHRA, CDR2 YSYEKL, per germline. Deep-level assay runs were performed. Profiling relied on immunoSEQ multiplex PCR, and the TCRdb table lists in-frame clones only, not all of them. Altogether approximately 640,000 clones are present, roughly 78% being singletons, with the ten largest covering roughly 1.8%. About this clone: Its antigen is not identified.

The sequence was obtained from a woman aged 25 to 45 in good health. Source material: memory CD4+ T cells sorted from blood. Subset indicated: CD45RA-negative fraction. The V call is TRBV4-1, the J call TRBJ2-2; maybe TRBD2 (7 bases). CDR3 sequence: CASSQEVRGRATGELFF. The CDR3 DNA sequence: TGCGCCAGCAGCCAAGAAGTGAGGGGGAGGGCCACCGGGGAGCTGTTTTTT.